Following are 24 T cell receptor beta chains from one sample sequenced in a study of Tregs in tolerant kidney transplant recipients. The repertoire was sequenced with immunoSEQ multiplex PCR; TCRdb's copy has only in-frame clones and lacks some. The sample lists more than 60,000 clones; roughly 91% were seen once. Specimen: CD4+ T cells from blood, collected before the transplant. The receptors stem from a human donor who received a combined kidney and bone marrow transplant.

This chain uses TRBV28 with TRBJ1-2; D might be TRBD1 (6 bases). V was cut by 7 bases and J by 5 bases, with 11 bases left in between. Germline CDR1 is MDHEN and CDR2 is SYDVKM. This CDR3 has 12 amino acids. Here the CDR3 reads CASNKQGYGYTF. CDR3 sequence (DNA): TGTGCCAGCAACAAGCAGGGGTATGGCTACACCTTC.

As concerns this clone: The identical CDR3 is also encoded by other nucleotide sequences in the sample. The chain has TRBV6-5 and TRBJ1-5; possibly TRBD1 for D (6 bases). Germline V gene lookup returns CDR1 MNHEY and CDR2 SVGAGI. V lost 5 bases and J 2 bases, leaving 7 bases between the germline ends. The length of the CDR3 is 13 residues. In DNA form, the CDR3 reads TGTGCCAGCAGTAGACAGGGCAATCAGCCCCAGCATTTT. Translated: CASSRQGNQPQHF.

J is TRBJ2-3 and V is TRBV5-4; TRBD2 aligns across 7 bases. V trimming: 2 bases; J trimming: 3 bases; junction bases outside the gene matches: 6. The CDR3 covers 15 residues. The V gene's germline CDR1 is SGHNT and CDR2 YYREEE (reference sequence). This CDR3 is CASSLRREPTDTQYF. The CDR3 region has the DNA TGTGCCAGCAGCTTACGGCGGGAGCCAACAGATACGCAGTATTTT. The entire variable domain, with the rest obtained from reference TRBV5-4 and TRBJ2-3, is as follows: ETGVTQSPTHLIKTRGQQVTLRCSSQSGHNTVSWYQQALGQGPQFIFQYYREEENGRGNFPPRFSGLQFPNYSSELNVNALELDDSALYLCASSLRREPTDTQYFGPGTRLTVL.

The chain is built from TRBV5-8 and TRBJ2-5; 8 positions match TRBD1. Germline trimming cut 6 bases from V and 7 bases from J; bases unmatched to any gene: 8. Germline CDR1 is SGHTS and CDR2 is YDEGEE. The CDR3 loop spans 13 amino acids. The CDR3 sequence is CASTPGQVGTQYF. The CDR3 bases are TGTGCCAGCACCCCGGGACAGGTTGGGACCCAGTACTTC.

The rearrangement joins TRBV4-1 to TRBJ1-5; D is unclear. Germline V gene sequence: CDR1 MGHRA, CDR2 YSYEKL. V lost 0 bases, J lost 5 bases, and 17 bases lay in between. The CDR3 has 17 residues. CDR3 amino acids: CASSQEEGDNTHQPQHF. In DNA, the CDR3 is TGCGCCAGCAGCCAAGAAGAGGGCGACAACACTCATCAGCCCCAGCATTTT.

V is TRBV5-4 and J is TRBJ2-7; TRBD2 aligns across 11 bases. This CDR3 has 14 residues. Germline V gives CDR1 SGHNT, CDR2 YYREEE (reference sequence). Losses at the gene ends were 0 bases for V and 6 bases for J; bases not matched to a gene: 2. The CDR3 nucleotides are TGTGCCAGCAGCTTGGCCGGGACTAGCGGCGAGCAGTACTTC. Translation: CASSLAGTSGEQYF. The variable domain in full, with the rest retrieved from reference TRBV5-4 and TRBJ2-7, is ETGVTQSPTHLIKTRGQQVTLRCSSQSGHNTVSWYQQALGQGPQFIFQYYREEENGRGNFPPRFSGLQFPNYSSELNVNALELDDSALYLCASSLAGTSGEQYFGPGTRLTVT.

This chain uses TRBV4-1 with TRBJ1-4; 7 bases fit TRBD1. V was pared by 5 bases and J by 0 bases, with 3 bases of the junction left unmatched. CDR1 and CDR2 from the germline V gene are MGHRA and YSYEKL. This CDR3 has 15 residues. In DNA form, the CDR3 reads TGCGCCAGCAGCTCCGGGACAGCAACTAATGAAAAACTGTTTTTT. This sequence encodes CASSSGTATNEKLFF.

Only a few counts were recorded for this clone. The V and J genes are TRBV5-4 and TRBJ2-7; D unclear. The V gene's germline CDR1 is SGHNT and CDR2 YYREEE (reference sequence). The CDR3 has 12 amino acids. Trimming left V 3 bases short and J 3 bases short, with 7 bases between. The CDR3 DNA is TGTGCCAGCAGCTCCACAGACTACGAGCAGTACTTC. Translation gives CASSSTDYEQYF.

This clone appeared a single time. This CDR3 is CASSRDRGAQYF. CDR3 nucleotide sequence: TGTGCCAGCAGCCGGGACAGGGGAGCGCAGTACTTC. The rearrangement uses TRBV28 and TRBJ2-7; 10 positions agree with TRBD1. The CDR3 sequence is 12 residues long. Germline V CDR1 and CDR2: MDHEN, SYDVKM. The ends lost 6 bases at V and 9 bases at J; junction bases unmatched: 5.

This clone was recorded a few times. The CDR3 DNA reads TGTGCCAGCAGCTCTAACCCCGGGACAGGGGGAGAAGGGGCTTTCTTT. Protein: CASSSNPGTGGEGAFF. The chain recombines TRBV28 with TRBJ1-1; 11 bases fit TRBD1. The CDR3 consists of 16 residues. The ends lost 6 bases at V and 11 bases at J; junction bases unmatched: 17. Germline CDR1 MDHEN, CDR2 SYDVKM. Using reference TRBV28 and TRBJ1-1 for the parts outside the CDR3, the full variable domain is DVKVTQSSRYLVKRTGEKVFLECVQDMDHENMFWYRQDPGLGLRLIYFSYDVKMKEKGDIPEGYSVSREKKERFSLILESASTNQTSMYLCASSSNPGTGGEGAFFGQGTRLTVV.

V gene TRBV19 combines with J gene TRBJ2-7; 11 nucleotides line up with TRBD2. Losses at the gene ends were 2 bases for V and 6 bases for J; bases not matched to a gene: 3. Per the germline V gene, CDR1 is LNHDA and CDR2 is SQIVND (reference sequence). CDR3 length equals 14 residues. CDR3 nucleotides: TGTGCCAGTAGTATACTAGCGGGAGGTGGCGAGCAGTACTTC. Protein: CASSILAGGGEQYF.

The rearrangement joins TRBV9 to TRBJ1-2; D remains unclear. The V gene's germline CDR1 is SGDLS and CDR2 YYNGEE. V was cut by 0 bases and J by 5 bases, with 17 bases left in between. The CDR3 length is 16 residues. For the CDR3, the DNA is TGTGCCAGCAGCGTAGACTCGTGGGCCGCTCCTTATGGCTACACCTTC. It specifies CASSVDSWAAPYGYTF.

This chain's CDR3 is CASSLGGLANEKLFF. The CDR3 DNA reads as TGTGCCAGCAGCTTAGGGGGCCTGGCTAATGAAAAACTGTTTTTT. The V gene is TRBV7-9, the J gene TRBJ1-4; tentative D call: TRBD1 (5 bases). The germline CDR1 and CDR2 sequences are SEHNR and FQNEAQ (reference sequence). Trimming took 1 base from V and 3 from J, leaving 9 bases between them. The CDR3 contains 15 residues.

This chain connects TRBV6-5 to TRBJ1-3; D perhaps matches TRBD1 (6 bases). Trimming removed 7 bases at V and 2 bases at J, with 9 bases between. This CDR3 spans 13 amino acids. The germline CDR1 and CDR2 sequences are MNHEY and SVGAGI. The CDR3 coding sequence is TGTGCCAGCACCCAGGGGACTGGAAACACCATATATTTT. Residues: CASTQGTGNTIYF.

The chain links TRBV9 to TRBJ2-2; 9 bases align to TRBD2. Germline assignment: CDR1 SGDLS and CDR2 YYNGEE. V gave up 0 bases and J gave up 4 bases; unmatched junction bases: 19. The CDR3 runs to 21 residues. CDR3 nucleotide sequence: TGTGCCAGCAGCGTAGCTACTCCATCGGGGCTAGCGGGGTTATCCACCGGGGAGCTGTTTTTT. Its protein product is CASSVATPSGLAGLSTGELFF.

The rearrangement links TRBV28 to TRBJ2-7; D not certain. The CDR3 length is 12 residues. Germline V CDR1 and CDR2: MDHEN, SYDVKM. Deletions cut 3 bases from V and 0 bases from J, with 3 bases between. Here the CDR3 reads CASSFHSYEQYF. CDR3 DNA sequence: TGTGCCAGCAGTTTCCACTCCTACGAGCAGTACTTC.

The chain uses TRBV6-5 and TRBJ2-5; D unclear. The CDR3 totals 14 residues. V dropped 8 bases and J dropped 1 base, with 14 bases sitting between them. Germline V CDR1 and CDR2: MNHEY, SVGAGI. Written as DNA, the CDR3 is TGTGCCAGCGCCATGGCTTGGTCCCAAGAGACCCAGTACTTC. It specifies CASAMAWSQETQYF.

The chain joins TRBV19 to TRBJ2-7; 10 bases line up with TRBD1. J was trimmed by 3 bases and V by 5 bases; bases with no gene match: 4. This CDR3 region has 14 residues. Germline lookup yields CDR1 LNHDA and CDR2 SQIVND (reference sequence). CDR3 protein: CASSGGTGDYEQYF. Written as DNA, the CDR3 is TGTGCCAGTAGTGGAGGGACAGGGGACTACGAGCAGTACTTC. Combining the CDR3 with reference TRBV19 and TRBJ2-7 gives the whole variable domain DGGITQSPKYLFRKEGQNVTLSCEQNLNHDAMYWYRQDPGQGLRLIYYSQIVNDFQKGDIAEGYSVSREKKESFPLTVTSAQKNPTAFYLCASSGGTGDYEQYFGPGTRLTVT.

This chain uses TRBV19 with TRBJ2-1; TRBD1 matches 9 bases. The CDR3 is 16 residues long. The germline CDR1 and CDR2 sequences are LNHDA and SQIVND (reference sequence). V dropped 5 bases and J dropped 9; count of bases not matched to a gene: 14. CDR3: CASSPPAGTGLTEQFF. CDR3 nucleotide sequence: TGTGCCAGTAGTCCCCCCGCCGGGACAGGGTTAACTGAGCAGTTCTTC.

This chain uses TRBV6-5 with TRBJ2-1; 9 positions match TRBD2. The V and J ends lost 8 bases and 8 bases, in that order; junction bases with no gene match: 13. Germline V lookup: CDR1 MNHEY, CDR2 SVGAGI. This CDR3 is 15 amino acids long. CDR3: CASGPGSGRGDEQFF. Here the CDR3 DNA reads TGTGCCAGCGGACCCGGTAGCGGGAGAGGGGATGAGCAGTTCTTC.

The chain employs TRBV28 and TRBJ2-7; 9 bases match TRBD1. The V and J ends lost 6 bases and 2 bases, in that order; junction bases with no gene match: 5. CDR3 size: 14 residues. CDR1 and CDR2 from the germline V gene are MDHEN and SYDVKM. CDR3 nucleotides: TGTGCCAGCAGCTCAGGACAGGGGACCTACGAGCAGTACTTC. This sequence encodes CASSSGQGTYEQYF.

The chain couples TRBV10-3 to TRBJ1-1, with 8 bases that match TRBD1. This CDR3 is built from 14 residues. Germline V gene data show CDR1 as ENHRY and CDR2 as SYGVKD. J gave up 1 base and V 8 bases, and 6 bases lay outside the gene matches. The CDR3 protein is CAIGAGGRNTEAFF. CDR3 DNA sequence: TGTGCCATCGGGGCAGGGGGCCGGAACACTGAAGCTTTCTTT.

The rearrangement uses TRBV30 and TRBJ1-4; no definite D call. The CDR3 is made up of 15 amino acids. Germline-derived CDR1 and CDR2 are GTSNPN and SVGIG (reference sequence). Trimming took off 3 bases at V and 6 bases at J, with 17 bases between the two ends. The CDR3 is CAWRRADHMDEKLFF. CDR3 nucleotide sequence: TGTGCCTGGAGGAGAGCGGACCACATGGATGAAAAACTGTTTTTT.

In its sample, this clone was seen a few times. The CDR3, as DNA: TGTGCCAGCAGACGACAGGAAAATGAGCCCCAGCATTTT. It is translated as CASRRQENEPQHF. This chain uses TRBV28 with TRBJ1-5, with D possibly matching TRBD1 (6 bases). CDR1 is MDHEN, CDR2 SYDVKM, per germline. V lost 6 bases and J 8 bases, leaving 14 bases between the germline ends. This CDR3 comprises 13 residues.